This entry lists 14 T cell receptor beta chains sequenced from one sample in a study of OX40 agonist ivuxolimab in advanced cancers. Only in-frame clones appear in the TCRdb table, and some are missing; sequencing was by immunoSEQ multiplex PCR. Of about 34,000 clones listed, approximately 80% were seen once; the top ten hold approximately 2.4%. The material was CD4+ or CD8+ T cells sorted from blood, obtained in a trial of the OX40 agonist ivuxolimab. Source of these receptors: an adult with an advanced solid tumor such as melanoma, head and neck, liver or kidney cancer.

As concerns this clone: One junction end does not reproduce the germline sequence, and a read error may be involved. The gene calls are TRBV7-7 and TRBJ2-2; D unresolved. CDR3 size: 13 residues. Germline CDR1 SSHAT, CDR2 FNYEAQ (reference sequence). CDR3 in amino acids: CASSLEPGGELFF. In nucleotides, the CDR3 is TGTGCTAGCAGCTTGGAACCCGGCGGGGAGCTGTTTTTT.

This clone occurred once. CDR3 in DNA: TGTGCCAGCAGCCCCGGGGGAGATGGCTACACCTTC. Amino acids: CASSPGGDGYTF. This chain connects TRBV5-8 to TRBJ1-2; D might be TRBD1 (5 bases). Germline CDR1 SGHTS, CDR2 YDEGEE. The CDR3 loop spans 12 amino acids. Trimming pared 4 bases from V and 6 bases from J, leaving 10 bases between.

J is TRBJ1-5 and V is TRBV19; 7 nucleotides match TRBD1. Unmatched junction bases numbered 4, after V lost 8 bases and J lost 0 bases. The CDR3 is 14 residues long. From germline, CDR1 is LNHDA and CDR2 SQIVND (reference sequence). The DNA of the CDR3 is TGTGCCAGTGGGACAGATTATAGCAATCAGCCCCAGCATTTT. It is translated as CASGTDYSNQPQHF.

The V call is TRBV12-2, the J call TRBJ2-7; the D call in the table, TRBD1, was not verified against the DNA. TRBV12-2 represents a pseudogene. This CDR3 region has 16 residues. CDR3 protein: CASRLELELLRYEQYF. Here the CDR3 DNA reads TGTGCAAGTCGCTTAGAGCTTGAGTTACTCAGGTACGAGCAGTACTTC.

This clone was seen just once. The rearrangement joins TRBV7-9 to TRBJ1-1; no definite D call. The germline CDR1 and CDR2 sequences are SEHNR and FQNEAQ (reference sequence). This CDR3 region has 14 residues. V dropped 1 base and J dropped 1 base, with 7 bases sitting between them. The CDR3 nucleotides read TGTGCCAGCAGCTTAGTGGAGGGGAACACTGAAGCTTTCTTT. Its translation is CASSLVEGNTEAFF. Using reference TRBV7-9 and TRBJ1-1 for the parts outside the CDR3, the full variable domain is DTGVSQNPRHKITKRGQNVTFRCDPISEHNRLYWYRQTLGQGPEFLTYFQNEAQLEKSRLLSDRFSAERPKGSFSTLEIQRTEQGDSAMYLCASSLVEGNTEAFFGQGTRLTVV.

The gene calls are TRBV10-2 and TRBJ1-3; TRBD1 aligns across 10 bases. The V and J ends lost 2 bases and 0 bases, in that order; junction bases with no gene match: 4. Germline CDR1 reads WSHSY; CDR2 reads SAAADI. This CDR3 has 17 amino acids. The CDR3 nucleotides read TGCGCCAGCAGTGAGAGGGGACAGGGGTACTCTGGAAACACCATATATTTT. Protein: CASSERGQGYSGNTIYF.

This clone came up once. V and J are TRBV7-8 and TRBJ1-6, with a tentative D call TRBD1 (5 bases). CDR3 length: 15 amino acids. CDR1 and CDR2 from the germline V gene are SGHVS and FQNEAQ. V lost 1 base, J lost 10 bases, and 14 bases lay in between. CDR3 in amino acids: CASSLGEGIWSPLHF. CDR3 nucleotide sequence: TGTGCCAGCAGCTTAGGAGAGGGGATCTGGTCACCCCTCCACTTT.

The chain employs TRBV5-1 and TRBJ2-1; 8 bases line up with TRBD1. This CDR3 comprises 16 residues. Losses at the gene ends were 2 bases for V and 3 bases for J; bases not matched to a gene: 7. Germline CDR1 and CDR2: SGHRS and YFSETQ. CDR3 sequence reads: CASSLRTGTVYNEQFF. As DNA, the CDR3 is TGCGCCAGCAGCTTACGGACAGGGACTGTCTACAATGAGCAGTTCTTC.

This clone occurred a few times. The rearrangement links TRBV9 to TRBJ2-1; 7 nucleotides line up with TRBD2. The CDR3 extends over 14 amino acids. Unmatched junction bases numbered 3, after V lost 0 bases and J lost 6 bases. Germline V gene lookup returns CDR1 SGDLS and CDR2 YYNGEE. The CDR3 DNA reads TGTGCCAGCAGCGTAGCTTGGACTAGCAATGAGCAGTTCTTC. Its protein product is CASSVAWTSNEQFF.

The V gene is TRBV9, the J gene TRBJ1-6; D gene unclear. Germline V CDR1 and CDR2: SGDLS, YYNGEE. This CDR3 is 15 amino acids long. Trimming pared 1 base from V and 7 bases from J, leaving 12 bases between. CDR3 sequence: CASSVNPDVNSPLHF. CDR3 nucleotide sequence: TGTGCCAGCAGCGTAAACCCGGACGTAAATTCACCCCTCCACTTT.

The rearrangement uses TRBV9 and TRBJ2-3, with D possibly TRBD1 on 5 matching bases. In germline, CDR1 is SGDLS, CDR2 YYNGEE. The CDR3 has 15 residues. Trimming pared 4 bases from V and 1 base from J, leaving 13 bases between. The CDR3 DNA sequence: TGTGCCAGCAGCATCCAGGGTTTTGGCACAGATACGCAGTATTTT. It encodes CASSIQGFGTDTQYF.

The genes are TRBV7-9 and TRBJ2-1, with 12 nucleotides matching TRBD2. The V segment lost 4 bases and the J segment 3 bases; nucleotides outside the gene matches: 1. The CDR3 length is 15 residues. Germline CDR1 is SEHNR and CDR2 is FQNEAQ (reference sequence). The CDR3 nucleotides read TGTGCCAGCAGCTCGGGACTAGCGGGCTACAATGAGCAGTTCTTC. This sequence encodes CASSSGLAGYNEQFF.

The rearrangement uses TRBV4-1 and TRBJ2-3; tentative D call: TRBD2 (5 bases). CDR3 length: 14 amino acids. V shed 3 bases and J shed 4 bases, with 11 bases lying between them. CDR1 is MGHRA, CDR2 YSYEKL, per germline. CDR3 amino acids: CASSQGERSDTQYF. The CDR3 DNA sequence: TGCGCCAGCAGCCAGGGAGAGCGATCAGATACGCAGTATTTT.

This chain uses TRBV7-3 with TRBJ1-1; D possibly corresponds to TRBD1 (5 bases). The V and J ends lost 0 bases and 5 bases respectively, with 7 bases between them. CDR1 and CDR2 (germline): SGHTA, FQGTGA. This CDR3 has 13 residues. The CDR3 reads CASSLTWGTEAFF. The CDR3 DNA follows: TGTGCCAGCAGCTTAACGTGGGGGACTGAAGCTTTCTTT.